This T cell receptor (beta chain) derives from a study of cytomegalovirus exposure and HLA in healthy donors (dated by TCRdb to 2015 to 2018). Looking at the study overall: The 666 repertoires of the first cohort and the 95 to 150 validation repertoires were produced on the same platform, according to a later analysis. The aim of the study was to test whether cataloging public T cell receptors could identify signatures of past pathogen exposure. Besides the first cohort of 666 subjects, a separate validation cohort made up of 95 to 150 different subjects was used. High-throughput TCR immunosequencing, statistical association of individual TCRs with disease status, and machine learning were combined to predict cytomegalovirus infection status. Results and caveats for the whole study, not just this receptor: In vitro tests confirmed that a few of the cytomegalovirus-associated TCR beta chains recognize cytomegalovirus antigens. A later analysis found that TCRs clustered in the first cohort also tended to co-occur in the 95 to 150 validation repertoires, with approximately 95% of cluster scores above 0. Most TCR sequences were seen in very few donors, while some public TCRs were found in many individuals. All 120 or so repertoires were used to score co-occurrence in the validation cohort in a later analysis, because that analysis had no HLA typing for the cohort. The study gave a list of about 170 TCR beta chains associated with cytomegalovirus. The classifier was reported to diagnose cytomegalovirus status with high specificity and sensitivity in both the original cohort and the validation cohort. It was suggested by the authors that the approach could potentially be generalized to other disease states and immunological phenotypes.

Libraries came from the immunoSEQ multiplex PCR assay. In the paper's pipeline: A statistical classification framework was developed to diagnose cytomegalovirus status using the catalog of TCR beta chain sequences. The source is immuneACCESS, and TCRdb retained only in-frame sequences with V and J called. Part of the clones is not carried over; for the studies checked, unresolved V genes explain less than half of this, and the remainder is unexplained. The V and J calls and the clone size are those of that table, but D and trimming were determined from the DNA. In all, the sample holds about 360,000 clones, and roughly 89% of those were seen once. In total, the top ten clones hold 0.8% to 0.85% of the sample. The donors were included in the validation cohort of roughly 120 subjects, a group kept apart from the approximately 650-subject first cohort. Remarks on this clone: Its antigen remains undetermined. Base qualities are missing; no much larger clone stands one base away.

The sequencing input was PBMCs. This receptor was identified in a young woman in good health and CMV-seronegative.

The CDR3 protein sequence reads: CASSRTGGENQPQHF. The nucleotide sequence is TGTGCCAGCTCCCGGACAGGGGGTGAGAATCAGCCCCAGCATTTT. The rearrangement joined TRBV18 to TRBJ1-5, and 10 junctional nucleotides match TRBD1. Its CDR3 holds 15 amino acids, cysteine through phenylalanine. This entry keeps only the CDR3 DNA: 45 bases, framed from base 1. V trim: 6 bases; J trim: 4 bases; unmatched bases: 6. According to the germline V gene, CDR1 reads KGHSH and CDR2 reads LQKENI.